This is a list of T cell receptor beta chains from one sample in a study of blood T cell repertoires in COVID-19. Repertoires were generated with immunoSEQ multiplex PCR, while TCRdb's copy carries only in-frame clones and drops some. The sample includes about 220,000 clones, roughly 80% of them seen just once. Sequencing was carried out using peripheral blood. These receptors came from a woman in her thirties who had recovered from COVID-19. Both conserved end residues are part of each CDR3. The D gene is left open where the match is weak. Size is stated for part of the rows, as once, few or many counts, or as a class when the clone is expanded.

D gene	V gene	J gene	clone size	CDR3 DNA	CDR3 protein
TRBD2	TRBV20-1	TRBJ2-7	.	TGCAGTGCTAGTTCTAGCGGGGAAGTCTACGAGCAGTACTTC	CSASSSGEVYEQYF
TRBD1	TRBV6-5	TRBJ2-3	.	TGTGCCAGCCTTACAGGGGTCGGCACAGATACGCAGTATTTT	CASLTGVGTDTQYF
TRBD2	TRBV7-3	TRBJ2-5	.	TGTGCCAGCAGCCGTTTACTAGCGGGAGGGCCCCAATACTTC	CASSRLLAGGPQYF
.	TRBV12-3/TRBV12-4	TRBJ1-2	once	TGTGCCAGCAGTTTCGAGAGATATGGCTACACCTTC	CASSFERYGYTF
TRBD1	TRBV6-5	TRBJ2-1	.	TGTGCCAGCAGTTTAGGACAGGGACCCTACAATGAGCAGTTCTTC	CASSLGQGPYNEQFF
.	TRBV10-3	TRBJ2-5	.	TGTGCCATCAGATCTACGTTCAGCGTCCAAGAGACCCAGTACTTC	CAIRSTFSVQETQYF
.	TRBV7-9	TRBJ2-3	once	TGTGCCAGCAGCGACCGGTTGGGGGCAGTGACGCAGTATTTT	CASSDRLGAVTQYF
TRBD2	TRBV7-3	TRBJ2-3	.	TGTGCCAGCAGCCCGGGACTAGTGAAAGCAGATACGCAGTATTTT	CASSPGLVKADTQYF
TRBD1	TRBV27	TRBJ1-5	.	TGTGCCAGCAGTCCCCCGACAGGGAGAGTTCAGCCCCAGCATTTT	CASSPPTGRVQPQHF
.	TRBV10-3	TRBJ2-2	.	TGTGCCATCAGTGCCCCCGGAGCCGGGGAGCTGTTTTTT	CAISAPGAGELFF
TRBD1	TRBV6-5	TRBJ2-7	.	TGTGCCAGCGGGGGACAGGGAATCTCCTACGAGCAGTACTTC	CASGGQGISYEQYF
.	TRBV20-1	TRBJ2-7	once	TGCAGTGCTAGCGGTTCCTACGAGCAGTACTTC	CSASGSYEQYF
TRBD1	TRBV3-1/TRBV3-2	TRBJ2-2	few	TGTGCCAGCGAAGGGGGCCGGACCGGGGAGCTGTTTTTT	CASEGGRTGELFF
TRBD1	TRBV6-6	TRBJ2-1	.	TGTGCCAGCGCGCACCCGGGACAGGGTAGACATGAGCAGTTCTTC	CASAHPGQGRHEQFF
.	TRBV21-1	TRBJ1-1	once	TGTGCCAGCAGCAAAGCGGGGGCAGGGGTGAGGGAAACTGAAGCTTTCTTT	CASSKAGAGVRETEAFF
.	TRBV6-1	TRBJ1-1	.	TGTGCCAGCAGTGAAAGGGGGAACACTGAAGCTTTCTTT	CASSERGNTEAFF
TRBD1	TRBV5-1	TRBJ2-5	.	TGCGCCAGCAGCTTGGCAGGACAGGGGGCTGGAGAGACCCAGTACTTC	CASSLAGQGAGETQYF
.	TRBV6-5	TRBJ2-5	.	TGTGCCAGTAGTAAGGGGTTCGACCAAGAGACCCAGTACTTC	CASSKGFDQETQYF
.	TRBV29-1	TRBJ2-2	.	TGCAGCGTTCTCCGCGCGAACACCGGGGAGCTGTTTTTT	CSVLRANTGELFF
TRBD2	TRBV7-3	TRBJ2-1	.	TGTGCCAGCAGCTTAAAACTAGCGGGAGTGGTTGAGCAGTTCTTC	CASSLKLAGVVEQFF
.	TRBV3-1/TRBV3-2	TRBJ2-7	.	TGTGCCAGCAGCCCTCTGGCACTAACCTACGAGCAGTACTTC	CASSPLALTYEQYF
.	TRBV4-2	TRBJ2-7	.	TGTGCCAGCAGCCAAGAAGTACAATCCTACGAGCAGTACTTC	CASSQEVQSYEQYF
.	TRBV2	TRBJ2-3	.	TGTGCCAGCAGTGACTCCAGAGATACGCAGTATTTT	CASSDSRDTQYF
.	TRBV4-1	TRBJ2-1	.	TGCGCCAGCAGCCCTCGGGCAGGGTACAATGAGCAGTTCTTC	CASSPRAGYNEQFF
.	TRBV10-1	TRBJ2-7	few	TGCGCCAGCAGTGCATCCGGGGGCTACGAGCAGTACTTC	CASSASGGYEQYF
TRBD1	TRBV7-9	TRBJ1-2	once	TGTGCCGGCAGCAGGGGAACCGGGACAGGGTCTTGGGGCTACACCTTC	CAGSRGTGTGSWGYTF
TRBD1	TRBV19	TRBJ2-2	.	TGTGCCAGTAGTATACAGGGGGCGGCCGGGGAGCTGTTTTTT	CASSIQGAAGELFF
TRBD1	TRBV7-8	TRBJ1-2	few	TGTGCCAGCAGCTTAGGACAGGGGGTTGAGGCCTTC	CASSLGQGVEAF
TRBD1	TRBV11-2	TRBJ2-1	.	TGTGCCAGCAGCCCACGGACAGGGGGCATCGCCAATGAGCAGTTCTTC	CASSPRTGGIANEQFF
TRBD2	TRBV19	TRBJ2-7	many	TGTGCCAGTAGTGTTAGCGGGTCTAATTACGAGCAGTACTTC	CASSVSGSNYEQYF
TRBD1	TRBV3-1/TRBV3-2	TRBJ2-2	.	TGTGCCAGCAGCCAAAACAGGGGGACCGGGGAGCTGTTTTTT	CASSQNRGTGELFF
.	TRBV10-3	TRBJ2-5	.	TGTGCCATCAGTGAGAGCGGAGGGGCCTCCCAGTACTTC	CAISESGGASQYF
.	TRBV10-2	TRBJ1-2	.	TGCGCCAGCAGTGACTCCCGAGGCGCTGGCTACACCTTC	CASSDSRGAGYTF
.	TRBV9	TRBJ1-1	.	TGTGCCAGCAGCGCGGGGACAAGGAACACTGAAGCTTTCTTT	CASSAGTRNTEAFF
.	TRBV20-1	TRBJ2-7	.	TGCAGTGCCAGTTATAGGGGCGGGACCTACGAGCAGTACTTC	CSASYRGGTYEQYF
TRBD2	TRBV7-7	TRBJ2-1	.	TGTGCCAGCAGCCTCGCTAGCGGGAGTGTCTATGAGCAGTTCTTC	CASSLASGSVYEQFF
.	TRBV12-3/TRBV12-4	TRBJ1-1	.	TGTGCCAGCAGTTTTAACGGTGAAGCTTTCTTT	CASSFNGEAFF
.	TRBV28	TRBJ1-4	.	TGTGCCAGCAGCCCCCCCGGGTCAAACCTCGCTAATGAAAAACTGTTTTTT	CASSPPGSNLANEKLFF
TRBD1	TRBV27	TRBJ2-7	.	TGTGCCAGCAGTCCGACAGGGCGCCCCTACGAGCAGTACTTC	CASSPTGRPYEQYF
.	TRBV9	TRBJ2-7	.	TGTGCCAGCAGCCCCACAGGCACGGCCTCCTACGAGCAGTACTTC	CASSPTGTASYEQYF
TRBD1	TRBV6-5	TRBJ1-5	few	TGTGCCAGCAGCTCGGGACAGGGGGCCTATCAGCCCCAGCATTTT	CASSSGQGAYQPQHF
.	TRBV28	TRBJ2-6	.	TGTGCCAGCGGAGACGGCTCTGGGGCCAACGTCCTGACTTTC	CASGDGSGANVLTF
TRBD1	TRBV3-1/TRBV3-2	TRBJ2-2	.	TGTGCCAGCAGCCCCCGGACAGGGGGCAACGGGGAGCTGTTTTTT	CASSPRTGGNGELFF
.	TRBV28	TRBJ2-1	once	TGTGCCAGCAGTTTGACGCGGGAAGAGTTCTTC	CASSLTREEFF
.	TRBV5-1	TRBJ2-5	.	TGCGCCAGCAGCGAGTCGTGGAGCCAAGAGACCCAGTACTTC	CASSESWSQETQYF
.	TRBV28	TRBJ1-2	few	TGTGCCAGCAGTCCGACGCCCGAGACACTCTATGGCTACACCTTC	CASSPTPETLYGYTF
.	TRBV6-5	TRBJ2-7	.	TGTGCCAGCAGTTTCCGACTCGCCAACGAGCAGTACTTC	CASSFRLANEQYF